The next 21 T cell receptor beta chains were all read from a single sample in a study of T cell changes during pregnancy in multiple sclerosis. Sequencing was performed with immunoSEQ multiplex PCR; in TCRdb, only in-frame clones are kept and a portion is missing. Among about 59,000 clones listed, over 90% were seen once. This sample comprised CD8+ T cells from peripheral blood mononuclear cells, obtained in the third trimester of pregnancy. These receptors were taken from a female donor with multiple sclerosis, enrolled in a pregnancy study.

This chain uses TRBV7-6 with TRBJ2-7, with D tentatively TRBD1 (6 bases). V was shortened by 5 bases and J by 3 bases, with 14 bases between the two germline ends. This CDR3 has 14 amino acids. Germline V gene sequence: CDR1 SGHVS, CDR2 FNYEAQ. CDR3 residues: CASSQGGGGYEQYF. The CDR3 DNA is TGTGCCAGCAGCCAAGGGGGTGGAGGCTACGAGCAGTACTTC. The full variable domain, completed using reference TRBV7-6 and TRBJ2-7, is GAGVSQSPRYKVTKRGQDVALRCDPISGHVSLYWYRQALGQGPEFLTYFNYEAQQDKSGLPNDRFSAERPEGSISTLTIQRTEQRDSAMYRCASSQGGGGYEQYFGPGTRLTVT.

The chain has TRBV10-2 and TRBJ1-1, with 7 bases fitting TRBD1. CDR3 length: 15 amino acids. From germline, CDR1 is WSHSY and CDR2 SAAADI. The J segment lost 6 bases and the V segment lost 2 bases, leaving 9 bases of the junction unmatched. CDR3 bases: TGCGCCAGCAGTGAGGAGGGGGCGCAGGTCTCTGAAGCTTTCTTT. Translation: CASSEEGAQVSEAFF.

This clone was detected only a few times. The chain couples TRBV19 to TRBJ2-7, with 7 bases matching TRBD1. This CDR3 region has 14 residues. In germline, CDR1 is LNHDA, CDR2 SQIVND (reference sequence). V lost 5 bases, J lost 0 bases, and 4 bases stayed unmatched. The CDR3 DNA sequence: TGTGCCAGTAGTGCTTCAGGGGGCTCCTACGAGCAGTACTTC. Protein: CASSASGGSYEQYF. The variable domain in full, with the rest retrieved from reference TRBV19 and TRBJ2-7, is DGGITQSPKYLFRKEGQNVTLSCEQNLNHDAMYWYRQDPGQGLRLIYYSQIVNDFQKGDIAEGYSVSREKKESFPLTVTSAQKNPTAFYLCASSASGGSYEQYFGPGTRLTVT.

The chain combines TRBV7-8 with TRBJ2-2; 14 nucleotides match TRBD2. CDR1 and CDR2 from the germline V gene are SGHVS and FQNEAQ. This CDR3 is built from 17 residues. Germline trimming cut 5 bases from V and 8 bases from J; bases unmatched to any gene: 10. Written as DNA, the CDR3 is TGTGCCAGCAGCGCAACTCCCGGGACTAGCGGGAGAGGGGAGCTGTTTTTT. Its translation is CASSATPGTSGRGELFF.

The chain uses TRBV7-9 and TRBJ2-2; no reliable D call. The germline V and J ends were trimmed by 3 bases and 7 bases, with 6 bases remaining between them. Germline CDR1 is SEHNR and CDR2 is FQNEAQ (reference sequence). The CDR3 is made up of 12 amino acids. The CDR3 loop is CASSFLGGELFF. As DNA, the CDR3 is TGTGCCAGCAGCTTTCTCGGCGGGGAGCTGTTTTTT.

This chain joins TRBV7-9 and TRBJ2-1; 13 bases map to TRBD2. Germline-derived CDR1 and CDR2 are SEHNR and FQNEAQ (reference sequence). The CDR3 runs 14 residues. J was trimmed by 7 bases and V by 6 bases; bases with no gene match: 3. DNA of the CDR3: TGTGCCAGCAGTAAACTAGCGGGGGGGAATGAGCAGTTCTTC. It encodes CASSKLAGGNEQFF.

This CDR3 is CASSLREGYEQYF. CDR3 sequence (DNA): TGCGCCAGCAGCTTGCGGGAGGGGTACGAGCAGTACTTC. The chain carries TRBV5-1 and TRBJ2-7, with 8 bases matching TRBD2. The CDR3 has 13 amino acids. Unmatched junction bases numbered 1, after V lost 1 base and J lost 4 bases. CDR1 and CDR2 from the germline V gene are SGHRS and YFSETQ.

The rearrangement uses TRBV21-1 and TRBJ1-5. TRBV21-1 is reported as a pseudogene. The CDR3 consists of 19 residues. The CDR3 is CASSKGGLLGGGSNQPQHF. CDR3 bases: TGTGCCAGCAGCAAAGGAGGATTGTTGGGAGGCGGGAGCAATCAGCCCCAGCATTTT.

This rearrangement joins TRBV15 to TRBJ1-5, with 9 bases identical to TRBD1. CDR3 length: 15 residues. From germline, CDR1 is LNHNV and CDR2 YYDKDF (reference sequence). The junction had 3 bases not matched to a gene; V was cut back by 3 bases and J by 3 bases. The CDR3 reads CATSSDRGINQPQHF. The CDR3 DNA reads as TGTGCCACCAGCAGCGACAGGGGGATCAATCAGCCCCAGCATTTT.

The chain joins TRBV18 to TRBJ1-1; D possibly corresponds to TRBD1 (6 bases). The CDR3 is 13 residues long. Trimming shortened V by 3 bases and J by 8 bases, and 13 bases separated the two germline ends. Germline values: CDR1 KGHSH, CDR2 LQKENI. The CDR3 DNA reads TGTGCCAGCTCACCCACGCCAGGGGCGGAAGCTTTCTTT. Protein sequence: CASSPTPGAEAFF.

The V call is TRBV6-4, the J call TRBJ2-1; 11 bases are a match to TRBD2. The ends lost 2 bases at V and 3 bases at J; junction bases unmatched: 0. The CDR3 consists of 15 residues. Per germline, CDR1 MRHNA and CDR2 SNTAGT. The CDR3 region is CASSDGTSGYNEQFF. In DNA form, the CDR3 reads TGTGCCAGCAGTGACGGGACTAGCGGCTACAATGAGCAGTTCTTC.

The V call is TRBV11-2, the J call TRBJ2-7, with a weak D call TRBD2 (6 bases). V lost 5 bases, J lost 3 bases, and 17 bases lay in between. The germline V gene has CDR1 SGHAT and CDR2 FQNNGV. The CDR3 has 15 amino acids. CDR3 loop: CASSPGGGGFYEQYF. CDR3 DNA sequence: TGTGCCAGCAGCCCCGGTGGGGGAGGATTCTACGAGCAGTACTTC.

The V gene is TRBV7-6, the J gene TRBJ2-7, with 8 bases aligning to TRBD1. This CDR3 is built from 14 residues. Germline CDR1 and CDR2: SGHVS and FNYEAQ. With V trimmed by 6 bases and J by 3 bases, 7 bases remained unmatched. The CDR3 DNA is TGTGCCAGCAGTACCGGACAGGGAGGCTACGAGCAGTACTTC. This translates into CASSTGQGGYEQYF.

On this clone itself: One end of the junction fails to match germline, which may point to a read error. This chain links TRBV9 with TRBJ1-1; D possibly corresponds to TRBD1 (6 bases). CDR3 length equals 15 residues. The germline gives CDR1 SGDLS, CDR2 YYNGEE. The CDR3 spells CASSVTLTGAEGVLF. The CDR3 DNA follows: TGTGCCAGCAGCGTAACATTAACCGGGGCAGAGGGGGTTCTCTTT.

The V call is TRBV9, the J call TRBJ2-1; TRBD2 might be the D (5 bases). Germline-derived CDR1 and CDR2 are SGDLS and YYNGEE. V was clipped by 0 bases and J by 4 bases, with 11 bases between them. The CDR3 runs to 15 residues. The DNA for the CDR3 is TGTGCCAGCAGCGTAGCTGGGGTAGCGTACAATGAGCAGTTCTTC. This codes for CASSVAGVAYNEQFF.

The chain uses TRBV2 and TRBJ2-1; the D is unclear. The CDR3 contains 13 residues. CDR1 is SNHLY and CDR2 is FYNNEI in the germline V gene. Trimming pared 5 bases from V and 3 bases from J, leaving 8 bases between. CDR3 bases: TGTGCCAGCAGTAGCACGAACTACAATGAGCAGTTCTTC. The encoded protein is CASSSTNYNEQFF.

The count of this clone is one. CDR3 nucleotide sequence: TGTGCCAGTAGTATAAGGGGCGGGATCACCTACGAGCAGTACTTC. It codes for CASSIRGGITYEQYF. The rearrangement links TRBV19 to TRBJ2-7; D perhaps matches TRBD2 (6 bases). Germline V gives CDR1 LNHDA, CDR2 SQIVND (reference sequence). This CDR3 contains 15 residues. V was pared by 2 bases and J by 2 bases, with 13 bases between.

The chain employs TRBV7-9 and TRBJ2-5; D perhaps matches TRBD1 (7 bases). CDR3 size: 15 residues. The ends were cut back, 2 bases at V and 5 bases at J, with 15 bases in the middle. Germline CDR1 reads SEHNR; CDR2 reads FQNEAQ (reference sequence). The CDR3 reads CASSLFGGGGETQYF. In nucleotides, the CDR3 is TGTGCCAGCAGCTTATTTGGAGGGGGCGGGGAGACCCAGTACTTC.

The V gene is TRBV5-1, the J gene TRBJ2-1; 8 bases agree with TRBD2. There are 16 residues in the CDR3. The germline V gene encodes CDR1 SGHRS and CDR2 YFSETQ. Trimming took 0 bases from V and 7 from J; bases not matched to a gene: 9. The CDR3 nucleotides are TGCGCCAGCAGCTTGGGTCCGGGACTAGTCGAAAATGAGCAGTTCTTC. It codes for CASSLGPGLVENEQFF.

This rearrangement joins TRBV6-1 to TRBJ1-1, with 10 nucleotides matching TRBD1. The germline V gene has CDR1 MNHNS and CDR2 SASEGT. J was trimmed by 5 bases and V by 1 base; bases with no gene match: 7. This CDR3 region has 16 residues. The CDR3 here is CASSEVSGQGNTEAFF. CDR3 coding DNA: TGTGCCAGCAGTGAAGTATCGGGACAGGGGAATACTGAAGCTTTCTTT.

The table lists this clone with a count of one. The genes are TRBV27 and TRBJ2-7; 7 bases map to TRBD1. The V gene's germline CDR1 is MNHEY and CDR2 SMNVEV (reference sequence). V shed 3 bases and J 3 bases; nucleotides not matched to a gene: 5. The CDR3 is 14 amino acids. This CDR3 reads CASSFGPGGYEQYF. CDR3 bases: TGTGCCAGCAGTTTCGGTCCAGGGGGCTACGAGCAGTACTTC.